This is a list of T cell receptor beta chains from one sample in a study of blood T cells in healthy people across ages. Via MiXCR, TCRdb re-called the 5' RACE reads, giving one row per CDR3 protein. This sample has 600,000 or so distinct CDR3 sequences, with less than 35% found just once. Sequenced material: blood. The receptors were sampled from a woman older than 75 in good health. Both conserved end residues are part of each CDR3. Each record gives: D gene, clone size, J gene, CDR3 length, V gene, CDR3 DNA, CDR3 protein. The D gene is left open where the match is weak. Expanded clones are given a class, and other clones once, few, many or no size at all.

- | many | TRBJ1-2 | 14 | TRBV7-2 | TGTGCCAGCAGCTTGGGCCCCAGGGGCGATGGCTACACCTTC | CASSLGPRGDGYTF
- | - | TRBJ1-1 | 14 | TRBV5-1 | TGCGCCAGTAGTGCCGTCGGGGGGGCCACTGAAGCTTTCTTT | CASSAVGGATEAFF
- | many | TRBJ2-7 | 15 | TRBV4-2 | TGTGCCAGCAGCCAAGCCGGTCAGGGATCCTACGAGCAGTACTTC | CASSQAGQGSYEQYF
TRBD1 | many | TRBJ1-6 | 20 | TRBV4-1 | TGCGCCAGCAGCCAAGATTGGGACAGGGGGCTGAGCTCCTATAATTCACCCCTCCACTTT | CASSQDWDRGLSSYNSPLHF
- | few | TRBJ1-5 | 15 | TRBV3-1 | TGTGCCAGCAGCCAAGATATACGTAGTAATCAGCCCCAGCATTTT | CASSQDIRSNQPQHF
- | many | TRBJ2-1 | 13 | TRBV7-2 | TGTGCCAGCAGCTTGTCCGTGTACGGTGAGCAGTTCTTC | CASSLSVYGEQFF
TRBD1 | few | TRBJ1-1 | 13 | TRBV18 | TGTGCCAGCTCACCCGCTGGGGACAGTGAAGCTTTCTTT | CASSPAGDSEAFF
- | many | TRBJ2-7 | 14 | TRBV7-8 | TGTGCCAGCAGCTTGGGACCGACCGCCTACGAGCAGTACTTC | CASSLGPTAYEQYF
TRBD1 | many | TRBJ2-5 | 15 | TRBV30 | TGTGCCTGGAGTTATGAGACAGGGGGTGGTGAGACCCAGTACTTC | CAWSYETGGGETQYF
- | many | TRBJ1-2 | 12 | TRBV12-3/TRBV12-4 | TGTGCCAGCAGCATCAGGGTTGGCGGCTACACCTTC | CASSIRVGGYTF
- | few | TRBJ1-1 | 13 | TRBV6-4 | TGTGCCAGCAAGCAGACAATGAACACTGAAGCTTTCTTT | CASKQTMNTEAFF
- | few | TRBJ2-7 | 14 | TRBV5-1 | TGCGCCAGCAGCTGGGGGGACGGTAACAATGAGCAGTACTTC | CASSWGDGNNEQYF
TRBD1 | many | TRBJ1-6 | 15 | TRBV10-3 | TGTGCCATCAGGCCCGGGACAGGGGTGAATTCACCCCTCCACTTT | CAIRPGTGVNSPLHF
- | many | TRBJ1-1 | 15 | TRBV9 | TGTGCCAGCAGCGTACACCTCCAGGAGGGGTCTGAAGCTTTCTTT | CASSVHLQEGSEAFF
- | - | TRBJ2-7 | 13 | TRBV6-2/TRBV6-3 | TGTGCCAGCAGTTACGAACACCAAGAGGCCCAGTACTTC | CASSYEHQEAQYF
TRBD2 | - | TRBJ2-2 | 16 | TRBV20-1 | TGCAGTGCTAGAGCGTTCGGGTTAGCGGGGGGAGGAGAGCTGTTTTTT | CSARAFGLAGGGELFF
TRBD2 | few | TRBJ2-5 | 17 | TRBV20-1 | TGCAGTGCTGATAGACTAGCGGGAGGGCAGGGAAAAGAGACCCAGTACTTC | CSADRLAGGQGKETQYF
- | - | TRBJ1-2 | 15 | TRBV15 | TGTGCCAGCGACCAGGGGAGTGGCAGGGAAGAGGGCTACACCTTC | CASDQGSGREEGYTF
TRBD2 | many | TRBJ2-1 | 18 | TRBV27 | TGTGCCAGCAGATTTGGATTAGCGGGGGGGTTTTCCTACAATGAGCAGTTCTTC | CASRFGLAGGFSYNEQFF
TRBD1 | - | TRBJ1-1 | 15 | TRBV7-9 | TGTGCCAGCAGCTTACCTCCCGGACAGGGCACTGAAGCTTTCTTT | CASSLPPGQGTEAFF
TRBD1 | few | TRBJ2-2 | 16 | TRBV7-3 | TGTGCCAGCAGCTTAGGGGACAGGGGGAACACCGGGGAGCTGTTTTTT | CASSLGDRGNTGELFF
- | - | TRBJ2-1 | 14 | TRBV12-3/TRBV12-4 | TGTGCCAGCAGTTCCCGAGCCGCGTTCAATGAGCAGTTCTTC | CASSSRAAFNEQFF
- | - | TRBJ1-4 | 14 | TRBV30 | TGTGCCTGGAGTGTATGGGGGCGGGTCGGAAAACTGTTTTTT | CAWSVWGRVGKLFF
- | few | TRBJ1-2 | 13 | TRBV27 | TGTGCCAGCAGCCCCAACAGGTTAGGCGGCTACACCTTC | CASSPNRLGGYTF
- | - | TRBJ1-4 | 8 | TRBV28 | TGTGCCAGCGGAAAACTGTTTTTT | CASGKLFF
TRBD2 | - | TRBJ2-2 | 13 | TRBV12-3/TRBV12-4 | TGTGCCAGCAGTGTAGCGGGTCCCGGAGAGCTGTTTTTT | CASSVAGPGELFF
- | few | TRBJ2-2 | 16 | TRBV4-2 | TGTGCCAGCAGCGACCACATAATAAAATCGGGAGGGGAGCTGTTTTTT | CASSDHIIKSGGELFF
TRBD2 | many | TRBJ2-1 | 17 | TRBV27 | TGTGCCAGCAGTCCGAGGATCCTAGCGGGGGTCCTGGTCGAGCAGTTCTTC | CASSPRILAGVLVEQFF
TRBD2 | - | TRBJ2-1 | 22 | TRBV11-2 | TGTGCCAGCAGCCCATTTCCCCCTGGGGGACTAGCGGGGGTTCACTCCTACAATGAGCAGTTCTTC | CASSPFPPGGLAGVHSYNEQFF
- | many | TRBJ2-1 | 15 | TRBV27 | TGTGCCAGCAGTTTAATGGGGCCACTTTACAATGAGCAGTTCTTC | CASSLMGPLYNEQFF
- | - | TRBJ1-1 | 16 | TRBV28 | TGTGCCAGCAGTTCCATCGGAGGCCTGAGGGGGACTGAAGCTTTCTTT | CASSSIGGLRGTEAFF
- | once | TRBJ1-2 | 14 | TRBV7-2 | TGTGCCAGCAGCTTAGGACACTTAGACTATGGCTACACCTTC | CASSLGHLDYGYTF
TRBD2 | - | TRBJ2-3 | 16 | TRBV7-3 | TGTGCCAGCAGCACCATAGCGGGGGGGTCCACAGATACGCAGTATTTT | CASSTIAGGSTDTQYF
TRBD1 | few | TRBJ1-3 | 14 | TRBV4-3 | TGCGCCAGCAGCCAATGGACAGGGGGAAACACCATATATTTT | CASSQWTGGNTIYF
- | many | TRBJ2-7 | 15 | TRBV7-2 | TGTGCCAGCAATTCAGGGGCAGGGTTTGCCCACGAGCAGTACTTC | CASNSGAGFAHEQYF
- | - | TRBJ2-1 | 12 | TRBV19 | TGTGCCAGGAGTCTAGGGACGGAGACCCAGTTCTTC | CARSLGTETQFF
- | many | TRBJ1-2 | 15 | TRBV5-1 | TGCGCCAGCAGCCCCCAACCGGCGGAAAACTATGGCTACACCTTC | CASSPQPAENYGYTF
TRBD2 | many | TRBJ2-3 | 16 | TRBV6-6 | TGTGCCAGCAGTTATACGGCGGGGGGGGGCACAGATACGCAGTATTTT | CASSYTAGGGTDTQYF
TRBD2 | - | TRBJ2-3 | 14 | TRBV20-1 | TGCAGTGCTCGACTAGCGGGAGTCGGGGATACGCAGTATTTT | CSARLAGVGDTQYF
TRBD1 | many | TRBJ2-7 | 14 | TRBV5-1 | TGCGCCAGCAGCTACAGGGGGAGCTCCTACGAGCAGTACTTC | CASSYRGSSYEQYF